The 32 T cell receptor beta chains in this list originate from one sample, sequenced in a study of T cell responses to AZD1222 COVID-19 vaccine. Here immunoSEQ multiplex PCR was the method, and the copy in TCRdb shows in-frame clones only, minus some. The sample includes over 120,000 clones, around 91% seen only once; the top ten take roughly 1.7%. This sample comprised peripheral blood, obtained on day 0 of AZD1222 vaccination. The receptors shown here come from an adult in good health.

This chain links TRBV29-1 with TRBJ1-2; the match to TRBD1 covers 9 bases. The ends lost 3 bases at V and 2 bases at J; junction bases unmatched: 7. Germline CDR1 and CDR2: SQVTM and ANQGSEA. CDR3 length equals 15 residues. The CDR3, as DNA: TGCAGCGTTGACCCCACAGGGGGCGCGAACTATGGCTACACCTTC. Protein: CSVDPTGGANYGYTF.

This clone was seen a handful of times. The chain combines TRBV10-2 with TRBJ2-3, with 9 nucleotides matching TRBD2. The V gene's germline CDR1 is WSHSY and CDR2 SAAADI. The CDR3 has 17 amino acids. The V segment lost 6 bases and the J segment 2 bases; nucleotides outside the gene matches: 12. The CDR3 sequence is CASRRTPSGRTTDTQYF. CDR3 nucleotide sequence: TGCGCCAGCAGGCGAACTCCCAGCGGGAGGACCACAGATACGCAGTATTTT.

This clone was recorded once. This sequence joins TRBV2 and TRBJ2-4; TRBD1 matches at 8 bases. Germline V gives CDR1 SNHLY, CDR2 FYNNEI. The CDR3 is 15 amino acids. V trimming: 6 bases; J trimming: 3 bases; junction bases outside the gene matches: 7. The DNA for the CDR3 is TGTGCCAGCAGAGAACAGGGGGTTGGCAAAAACATTCAGTACTTC. This gives the protein CASREQGVGKNIQYF.

The chain is built from TRBV30 and TRBJ1-2, with TRBD1 as a possible D gene (5 bases). The germline CDR1 and CDR2 sequences are GTSNPN and SVGIG (reference sequence). Trimming removed 5 bases at V and 1 base at J, with 20 bases between. The CDR3 is made up of 16 amino acids. This CDR3 reads CAWGVAPRGINYGYTF. CDR3 coding DNA: TGTGCCTGGGGGGTGGCGCCCCGGGGCATTAACTATGGCTACACCTTC.

This sequence joins TRBV5-6 and TRBJ2-7; either TRBD1 or TRBD2 may supply D (5 bases each). The CDR3 has 12 amino acids. V was cut by 3 bases and J by 12 bases, with 16 bases left in between. Germline lookup yields CDR1 SGHDT and CDR2 YYEEEE. Here the CDR3 DNA reads TGTGCCAGCAGCTCAATCCCGGGACGCTTGTACTTC. This translates into CASSSIPGRLYF.

The rearrangement uses TRBV5-6 and TRBJ1-5, with D possibly TRBD1 on 6 matching bases. This CDR3 contains 15 residues. Germline values: CDR1 SGHDT, CDR2 YYEEEE. V lost 4 bases, J lost 6 bases, and 17 bases lay in between. As DNA, the CDR3 is TGTGCCAGCAGCAGGACAGCACAGCAGGTTCAGCCCCAGCATTTT. This sequence encodes CASSRTAQQVQPQHF.

This chain links TRBV13 with TRBJ2-1, with D possibly being TRBD1 or TRBD2 (5 bases each). Germline CDR1 is PRHDT and CDR2 is FYEKMQ (reference sequence). This CDR3 contains 15 residues. V gave up 3 bases and J gave up 4 bases, with 13 bases separating them. CDR3 sequence reads: CASSFDRDQYNEQFF. The CDR3 DNA reads as TGTGCCAGCAGCTTTGACCGGGACCAATACAATGAGCAGTTCTTC.

As concerns this clone: Other DNA sequences in this specimen translate into the identical CDR3. The chain couples TRBV18 to TRBJ1-1; D gene ambiguous. In germline, CDR1 is KGHSH, CDR2 LQKENI. Trimming pared 5 bases from V and 2 bases from J, leaving 6 bases between. The CDR3 length is 12 residues. The CDR3 sequence is CASSGVNTEAFF. The CDR3 coding sequence is TGTGCCAGCTCAGGAGTTAACACTGAAGCTTTCTTT.

The rearrangement joins TRBV19 to TRBJ2-1; tentatively, D is TRBD1 or TRBD2 (5 bases each). Germline V gene sequence: CDR1 LNHDA, CDR2 SQIVND (reference sequence). This CDR3 has 13 amino acids. The V end was cut by 1 base, the J end by 9 bases, with 10 bases between. The CDR3 nucleotides read TGTGCCAGTAGTATAGGGGGTGGGGGTGAGCAGTTCTTC. Protein: CASSIGGGGEQFF. The full variable domain, with the rest looked up from reference TRBV19 and TRBJ2-1, is DGGITQSPKYLFRKEGQNVTLSCEQNLNHDAMYWYRQDPGQGLRLIYYSQIVNDFQKGDIAEGYSVSREKKESFPLTVTSAQKNPTAFYLCASSIGGGGEQFFGPGTRLTVL.

The chain combines TRBV6-5 with TRBJ1-4; 7 nucleotides match TRBD1. In germline, CDR1 is MNHEY, CDR2 SVGAGI. V was clipped by 1 base and J by 8 bases; unmatched bases: 7. This CDR3 has 15 amino acids. In nucleotides, the CDR3 is TGTGCCAGCAGTTACTTAGGGGGCGCCGCCGAAAAACTGTTTTTT. It codes for CASSYLGGAAEKLFF.

This chain uses TRBV11-2 with TRBJ1-1, with 7 bases identical to TRBD1. The length of the CDR3 is 15 residues. The V gene's germline CDR1 is SGHAT and CDR2 FQNNGV. Trimming took 5 bases from V and 1 from J; bases not matched to a gene: 7. The CDR3 nucleotides read TGTGCCAGCAGCCCTCGGCAGGGGGAGAACACTGAAGCTTTCTTT. It translates to CASSPRQGENTEAFF.

This chain joins TRBV5-5 and TRBJ2-5; perhaps TRBD2 as D (5 bases). CDR1 is SGHKS, CDR2 YYEKEE, per germline (reference sequence). CDR3 length equals 17 residues. V dropped 0 bases and J dropped 1 base, with 16 bases sitting between them. DNA for the CDR3: TGTGCCAGCAGCTTGGGAGGGTCCATTTCCCCCCAAGAGACCCAGTACTTC. Encoded protein: CASSLGGSISPQETQYF.

This chain's CDR3 is CASSAGRNSPLHF. CDR3 DNA: TGTGCCAGTAGTGCGGGGCGGAATTCACCCCTCCACTTT. This rearrangement joins TRBV19 to TRBJ1-6, with TRBD1 as a possible D gene (5 bases). The length of the CDR3 is 13 residues. V was cut by 5 bases and J by 7 bases, with 9 bases left in between. Germline assignment: CDR1 LNHDA and CDR2 SQIVND (reference sequence).

The chain is built from TRBV6-4 and TRBJ2-3, with a tentative D call TRBD1 (5 bases). This CDR3 region has 13 residues. CDR1 and CDR2 (germline): MRHNA, SNTAGT. V was pared by 2 bases and J by 3 bases, with 6 bases between. The CDR3 here is CASSDRGTDTQYF. The CDR3 nucleotides read TGTGCCAGCAGTGACAGGGGTACAGATACGCAGTATTTT.

This chain joins TRBV2 and TRBJ2-5, with 10 bases matching TRBD1. The junction had 6 bases not matched to a gene; V was cut back by 4 bases and J by 4 bases. CDR1 SNHLY and CDR2 FYNNEI come from the germline V gene. This CDR3 has 15 residues. The CDR3 here is CASSVGQGGGETQYF. CDR3 coding DNA: TGTGCCAGCAGTGTCGGACAGGGGGGAGGAGAGACCCAGTACTTC.

The chain has TRBV6-4 and TRBJ1-4, with D maybe TRBD1 (6 bases). The CDR3 is 15 amino acids. Trimming took 7 bases from V and 0 from J, leaving 12 bases between them. Germline loops: CDR1 MRHNA, CDR2 SNTAGT. CDR3 in DNA: TGTGCCAGCACGGGAGGGGGGCCAACTAATGAAAAACTGTTTTTT. Translated, it gives CASTGGGPTNEKLFF.

The chain couples TRBV7-9 to TRBJ1-3; TRBD1 agrees at 11 bases. Germline-derived CDR1 and CDR2 are SEHNR and FQNEAQ (reference sequence). The V gene end was trimmed by 6 bases and the J gene end by 4 bases; junction bases not matched to a gene: 8. The CDR3 extends over 16 amino acids. The CDR3 nucleotides are TGTGCCAGCAGGGGACCGGGACAGGGGGAAGGAAACACCATATATTTT. Its protein is CASRGPGQGEGNTIYF. Looking up the rest from reference TRBV7-9 and TRBJ1-3 gives the full variable domain: DTGVSQNPRHKITKRGQNVTFRCDPISEHNRLYWYRQTLGQGPEFLTYFQNEAQLEKSRLLSDRFSAERPKGSFSTLEIQRTEQGDSAMYLCASRGPGQGEGNTIYFGEGSWLTVV.

This chain joins TRBV19 and TRBJ1-5; possibly TRBD1 for D (6 bases). The CDR3 is made up of 15 amino acids. V gave up 5 bases and J gave up 2 bases, with 13 bases separating them. Germline V gene data show CDR1 as LNHDA and CDR2 as SQIVND (reference sequence). CDR3 sequence: CASSLGGLGNQPQHF. In DNA, the CDR3 is TGTGCCAGTAGTTTGGGGGGCCTCGGCAATCAGCCCCAGCATTTT.

V usage is TRBV18 and J usage is TRBJ1-2, with TRBD1 as a possible D gene (6 bases). This CDR3 is 13 amino acids long. Trimming removed 10 bases from V and 4 bases from J, with 16 bases in between. Per the germline V gene, CDR1 is KGHSH and CDR2 is LQKENI. The CDR3 sequence is CANNRESSYGYTF. DNA for the CDR3: TGTGCCAATAACAGGGAATCAAGCTATGGCTACACCTTC.

This chain joins TRBV25-1 and TRBJ2-5, with unresolved D. CDR3 size: 12 residues. The V end lost 3 bases, the J end lost 4 bases, and 6 bases lay between the germline ends. The germline V gene has CDR1 MGHDK and CDR2 SYGVNS. The CDR3 sequence: CASSDLGETQYF. As DNA, the CDR3 is TGTGCCAGCAGTGACCTCGGAGAGACCCAGTACTTC. Full variable domain (remainder filled in from reference TRBV25-1 and TRBJ2-5): EADIYQTPRYLVIGTGKKITLECSQTMGHDKMYWYQQDPGMELHLIHYSYGVNSTEKGDLSSESTVSRIRTEHFPLTLESARPSHTSQYLCASSDLGETQYFGPGTRLLVL.

This rearrangement joins TRBV19 to TRBJ2-2, with D maybe TRBD2 (5 bases). V lost 1 base and J 4 bases, leaving 7 bases between the germline ends. Germline values: CDR1 LNHDA, CDR2 SQIVND (reference sequence). The CDR3 length is 14 residues. The CDR3 sequence is CASSIAGFTGELFF. In DNA form, the CDR3 reads TGTGCCAGTAGTATAGCGGGATTCACCGGGGAGCTGTTTTTT.

The genes are TRBV2 and TRBJ2-7, with 15 bases lining up with TRBD2. The CDR3 has 15 amino acids. V shed 6 bases and J 6 bases; nucleotides not matched to a gene: 6. Germline V gene sequence: CDR1 SNHLY, CDR2 FYNNEI. CDR3 sequence reads: CASRSGLAGGPEQYF. The CDR3 DNA sequence: TGTGCCAGCAGGTCGGGACTAGCGGGAGGCCCCGAGCAGTACTTC.

V usage is TRBV30 and J usage is TRBJ2-2, with 10 bases that match TRBD2. The CDR3 covers 15 residues. The germline V gene has CDR1 GTSNPN and CDR2 SVGIG (reference sequence). The junction had 7 bases not matched to a gene; V was cut back by 5 bases and J by 4 bases. The DNA of the CDR3 is TGTGCCTGGGGCCCGGGACTAGCGAGCACCGGGGAGCTGTTTTTT. Its protein is CAWGPGLASTGELFF.

The chain has TRBV13 and TRBJ1-5; possible D gene TRBD1, 6 bases. CDR3 length: 13 residues. Deletions cut 3 bases from V and 5 bases from J, with 8 bases between. Germline CDR1 reads PRHDT; CDR2 reads FYEKMQ (reference sequence). As DNA, the CDR3 is TGTGCCAGCAGCTTGAGGGGGGATCAGCCCCAGCATTTT. Translated: CASSLRGDQPQHF.

CDR3 protein: CASSRDTGNTIYF. For the CDR3, the DNA is TGTGCCAGCAGCCGAGACACTGGAAACACCATATATTTT. The V gene is TRBV7-3, the J gene TRBJ1-3; D unclear. This CDR3 region has 13 residues. From germline, CDR1 is SGHTA and CDR2 FQGTGA. The V end was cut by 5 bases, the J end by 2 bases, with 7 bases between.

This clone turned up a few times. Distinct nucleotide sequences in the sample also encode this CDR3. The rearrangement joins TRBV28 to TRBJ1-6; D not resolved. Germline CDR1 and CDR2: MDHEN and SYDVKM. The CDR3 totals 11 residues. Trimming removed 8 bases at V and 6 bases at J, with 5 bases between. For the CDR3, the DNA is TGTGCCAGCTCCCTTAATTCACCCCTCCACTTT. The encoded protein is CASSLNSPLHF.

V gene TRBV3-1 (or the pseudogene TRBV3-2) combines with J gene TRBJ1-5, with 7 bases fitting TRBD1. CDR3 length: 14 residues. Trimming removed 5 bases from V and 2 bases from J; junction bases left unmatched: 3. Germline CDR1 is LGHDT and CDR2 is YNNKEL (reference sequence). The CDR3, as DNA: TGTGCCAGCAGCTTCACAGGGGGCAATCAGCCCCAGCATTTT. Translation: CASSFTGGNQPQHF.

The chain employs TRBV6-6 and TRBJ1-2, with 7 bases matching TRBD1. Trimming removed 7 bases from V and 6 bases from J; junction bases left unmatched: 2. The CDR3 extends over 11 amino acids. CDR1 MNHNY and CDR2 SVGAGI come from the germline V gene (reference sequence). The CDR3 is CASTGGDGYTF. CDR3 bases: TGTGCCAGCACAGGGGGGGATGGCTACACCTTC.

The V and J genes are TRBV24-1 and TRBJ2-1, with 7 bases that match TRBD2. V lost 4 bases and J lost 10; bases outside the gene matches: 6. CDR3 size: 13 residues. The germline V gene encodes CDR1 KGHDR and CDR2 SFDVKD. The CDR3 spells CATSDKRGGEQFF. The CDR3 DNA is TGTGCCACCAGTGACAAGCGGGGTGGAGAGCAGTTCTTC.

This chain joins TRBV6-5 and TRBJ1-5; possibly TRBD1 for D (6 bases). Germline lookup yields CDR1 MNHEY and CDR2 SVGAGI. The V end was cut by 6 bases, the J end by 2 bases, with 11 bases between. The CDR3 has 14 residues. CDR3 amino acids: CASSTGGRNQPQHF. The CDR3 DNA reads as TGTGCCAGCAGCACCGGGGGCCGCAATCAGCCCCAGCATTTT.

The chain joins TRBV2 to TRBJ2-7, with TRBD2 identical over 13 bases. This CDR3 region has 15 residues. Trimming cost V 6 bases and J 2 bases; bases outside gene matches: 4. Germline CDR1 reads SNHLY; CDR2 reads FYNNEI. CDR3 DNA sequence: TGTGCCAGCAGGCCGGGACTAGCGGGAACCTACGAGCAGTACTTC. Its translation is CASRPGLAGTYEQYF.

The V and J genes are TRBV13 and TRBJ1-2; 9 bases fit TRBD1. V was pared by 5 bases and J by 4 bases, with 8 bases of the junction left unmatched. The CDR3 is 15 amino acids. Germline V CDR1 and CDR2: PRHDT, FYEKMQ (reference sequence). CDR3 amino acids: CASSRRDRVGYGYTF. In nucleotides, the CDR3 is TGTGCCAGCAGCCGGAGGGACAGGGTGGGCTATGGCTACACCTTC. The whole variable domain, filled in from reference TRBV13 and TRBJ1-2, reads AAGVIQSPRHLIKEKRETATLKCYPIPRHDTVYWYQQGPGQDPQFLISFYEKMQSDKGSIPDRFSAQQFSDYHSELNMSSLELGDSALYFCASSRRDRVGYGYTFGSGTRLTVV.